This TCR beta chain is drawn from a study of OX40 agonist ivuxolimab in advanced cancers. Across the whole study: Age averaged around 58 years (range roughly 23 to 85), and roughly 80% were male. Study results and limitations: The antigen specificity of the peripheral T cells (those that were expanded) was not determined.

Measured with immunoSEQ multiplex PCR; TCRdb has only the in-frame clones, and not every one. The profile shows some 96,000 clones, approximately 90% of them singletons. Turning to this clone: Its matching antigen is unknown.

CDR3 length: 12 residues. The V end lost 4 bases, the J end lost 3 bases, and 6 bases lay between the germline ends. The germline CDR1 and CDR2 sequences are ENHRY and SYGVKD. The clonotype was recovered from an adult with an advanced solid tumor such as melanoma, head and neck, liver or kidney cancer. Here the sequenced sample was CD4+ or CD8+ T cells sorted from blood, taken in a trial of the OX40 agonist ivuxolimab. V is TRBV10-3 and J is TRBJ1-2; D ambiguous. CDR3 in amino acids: CAISAADYGYTF. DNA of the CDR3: TGTGCCATCAGTGCGGCCGACTATGGCTACACCTTC.